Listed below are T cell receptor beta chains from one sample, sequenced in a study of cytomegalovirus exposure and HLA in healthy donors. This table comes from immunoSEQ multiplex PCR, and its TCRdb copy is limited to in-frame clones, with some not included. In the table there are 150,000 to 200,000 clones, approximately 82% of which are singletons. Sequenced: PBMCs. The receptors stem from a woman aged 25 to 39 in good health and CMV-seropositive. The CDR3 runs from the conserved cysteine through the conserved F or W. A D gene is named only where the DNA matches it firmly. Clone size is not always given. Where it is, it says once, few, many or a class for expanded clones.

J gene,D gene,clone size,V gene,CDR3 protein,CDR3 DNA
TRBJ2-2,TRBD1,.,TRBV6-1,CASSELMTGAPGELFF,TGTGCCAGCAGTGAGCTCATGACAGGGGCCCCCGGGGAGCTGTTTTTT
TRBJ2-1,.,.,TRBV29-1,CSVESVSYNEQFF,TGCAGCGTTGAATCGGTATCCTACAATGAGCAGTTCTTC
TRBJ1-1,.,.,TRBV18,CASSLTWFQAEAFF,TGTGCCAGCTCACTTACTTGGTTCCAGGCCGAAGCTTTCTTT
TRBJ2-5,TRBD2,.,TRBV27,CASSLWGGQETQYF,TGTGCCAGCAGTTTATGGGGGGGTCAGGAGACCCAGTACTTC
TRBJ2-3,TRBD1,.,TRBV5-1,CASSPRDRDTDTQYF,TGCGCCAGCAGCCCCCGGGACAGGGACACAGATACGCAGTATTTT
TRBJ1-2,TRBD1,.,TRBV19,CASSGPGQGFFGGYTF,TGTGCCAGTAGTGGGCCGGGACAGGGGTTTTTTGGAGGCTACACCTTC
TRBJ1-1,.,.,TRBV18,CASFPVMNTEAFF,TGTGCCAGCTTTCCGGTGATGAACACTGAAGCTTTCTTT
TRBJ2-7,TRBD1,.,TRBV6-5,CASSYSPQGAQYEQYF,TGTGCCAGCAGTTACTCGCCCCAGGGGGCGCAGTACGAGCAGTACTTC
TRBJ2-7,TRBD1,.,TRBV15,CATSRDQQGQGNF,TGTGCCACCAGCAGAGATCAACAGGGGCAGGGGAACTTC
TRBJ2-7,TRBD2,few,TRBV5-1,CASSPTGTSGYEQYF,TGCGCCAGCAGCCCAACCGGGACTAGCGGCTACGAGCAGTACTTC
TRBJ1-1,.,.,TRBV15,CATSWGYQGNTEAFF,TGTGCCACCAGCTGGGGTTACCAGGGGAACACTGAAGCTTTCTTT
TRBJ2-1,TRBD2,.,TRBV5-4,CASSLNLAAYNEQFF,TGTGCCAGCAGCTTGAACCTAGCGGCCTACAATGAGCAGTTCTTC
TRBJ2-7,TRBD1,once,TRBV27,CASSLNRDSPYEQYF,TGTGCCAGCAGCTTAAACCGGGACAGCCCCTACGAGCAGTACTTC
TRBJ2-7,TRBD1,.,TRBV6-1,CASSEAPTGSYEQYF,TGTGCCAGCAGTGAAGCCCCGACAGGGTCTTACGAGCAGTACTTC
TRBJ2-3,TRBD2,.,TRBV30,CAWSPTSRLGWDTQYF,TGTGCCTGGAGTCCGACTAGCAGGCTAGGTTGGGATACGCAGTATTTT